These 20 T cell receptor beta chains share one sample of origin, sequenced in a study of CD8 T cells in Susac syndrome. cDNA came from around 0.54 to 1 ug RNA primed by random hexamers. TCRdb re-called the immunoSEQ multiplex PCR reads with MiXCR, one entry per CDR3 protein. The data contain about 240,000 distinct CDR3 sequences, around 96% of them seen just once; the ten biggest clones take up about 0.094%. What was sequenced was CD4+ T cells from PBMCs. Source of these receptors: a human donor with Susac syndrome.

The J gene is TRBJ2-7, the V gene TRBV5-1; no definite D call. V was clipped by 0 bases and J by 6 bases, with 16 bases between them. CDR3 length: 15 amino acids. Per germline, CDR1 SGHRS and CDR2 YFSETQ. The CDR3 nucleotides read TGCGCCAGCAGCTTGGTGGGCGGATCCCCCTCCGAGCAGTACTTC. Translated: CASSLVGGSPSEQYF.

The genes are TRBV28 and TRBJ1-5; TRBD1 matches 7 bases. The V gene end was trimmed by 10 bases and the J gene end by 8 bases; junction bases not matched to a gene: 14. CDR1 and CDR2 from the germline V gene are MDHEN and SYDVKM. This CDR3 is built from 14 residues. The CDR3 sequence is CATRGQPTVKPQHF. In DNA, the CDR3 is TGTGCCACCCGGGGACAGCCAACGGTTAAGCCCCAGCATTTT.

The V gene is TRBV7-6, the J gene TRBJ1-3; a weak D match, TRBD1 (5 bases). This CDR3 contains 16 residues. V was pared by 1 base and J by 0 bases, with 10 bases between. Per the germline V gene, CDR1 is SGHVS and CDR2 is FNYEAQ. For the CDR3, the DNA is TGTGCCAGCAGCTTAGGGGGCCGCACCTCTGGAAACACCATATATTTT. It translates to CASSLGGRTSGNTIYF.

The CDR3 bases are TGTGCCAGCAGCCCCTTCCCAGGTACAGGGACTAGCGGGAGACTAAGAGAGCAGTACTTC. Protein: CASSPFPGTGTSGRLREQYF. V gene TRBV11-2 combines with J gene TRBJ2-7, with 14 bases lining up with TRBD2. The J segment lost 7 bases and the V segment lost 5 bases, leaving 22 bases of the junction unmatched. Germline V gives CDR1 SGHAT, CDR2 FQNNGV. The CDR3 is 20 residues long.

V is TRBV30 and J is TRBJ2-3, with TRBD1 matching over 7 bases. CDR1 and CDR2 (germline): GTSNPN, SVGIG (reference sequence). The junction had 10 bases not matched to a gene; V was cut back by 2 bases and J by 5 bases. The CDR3 sequence is 15 residues long. This CDR3 is CAWSRATGVRDTQYF. CDR3 nucleotides: TGTGCCTGGAGTAGGGCTACAGGGGTGAGAGATACGCAGTATTTT.

The chain is built from TRBV12-3 or TRBV12-4 and TRBJ2-5; weak D call: TRBD2 (6 bases). V was pared by 5 bases and J by 4 bases, with 14 bases between. The CDR3 loop spans 14 amino acids. The CDR3 region has the DNA TGTGCCAGCAGTCACCGTCGGCGGGGAGAGACCCAGTACTTC. Protein sequence: CASSHRRRGETQYF.

The chain links TRBV30 to TRBJ2-5; D unresolved. The V gene's germline CDR1 is GTSNPN and CDR2 SVGIG (reference sequence). CDR3 length: 12 residues. The V end lost 0 bases, the J end lost 6 bases, and 8 bases lay between the germline ends. The CDR3 DNA reads TGTGCCTGGAGTGTACTCCCTAAGACCCAGTACTTC. Translating gives CAWSVLPKTQYF.

V and J are TRBV4-1 and TRBJ2-2; TRBD1 might be the D (6 bases). Germline values: CDR1 MGHRA, CDR2 YSYEKL. Trimming shortened V by 1 base and J by 4 bases, and 10 bases separated the two germline ends. The CDR3 is made up of 15 amino acids. CDR3 coding DNA: TGCGCCAGCAGCCAAGTTGGACAGTCCACCGGGGAGCTGTTTTTT. Protein: CASSQVGQSTGELFF.

The chain recombines TRBV3-1 with TRBJ1-2, with 8 bases identical to TRBD1. The length of the CDR3 is 15 residues. Germline-derived CDR1 and CDR2 are LGHDT and YNNKEL (reference sequence). V lost 2 bases and J lost 4; bases outside the gene matches: 6. CDR3 DNA: TGTGCCAGCAGCCAACTGGGACAGGCCCTCTATGGCTACACCTTC. Translated: CASSQLGQALYGYTF. Complete variable domain (other parts from reference TRBV3-1 and TRBJ1-2): DTAVSQTPKYLVTQMGNDKSIKCEQNLGHDTMYWYKQDSKKFLKIMFSYNNKELIINETVPNRFSPKSPDKAHLNLHINSLELGDSAVYFCASSQLGQALYGYTFGSGTRLTVV.

This clonotype came up once. This chain links TRBV29-1 with TRBJ2-4; the D is unclear. There are 12 residues in the CDR3. Germline assignment: CDR1 SQVTM and CDR2 ANQGSEA. Trimming removed 2 bases from V and 7 bases from J, with 9 bases in between. The CDR3 DNA is TGCAGCGTTGAATCAGAACCGAACATTCAGTACTTC. Residues: CSVESEPNIQYF.

CDR3: CASRGVGGDEQFF. The CDR3 bases are TGTGCCAGCCGGGGGGTCGGGGGCGATGAGCAGTTCTTC. The chain links TRBV3-1 to TRBJ2-1; D may be TRBD2 (7 bases). Germline V gives CDR1 LGHDT, CDR2 YNNKEL (reference sequence). Deletions cut 8 bases from V and 8 bases from J, with 16 bases between. This CDR3 comprises 13 residues.

The gene calls are TRBV30 and TRBJ1-2; weak D call: TRBD1 (5 bases). Trimming cost V 4 bases and J 5 bases, with 14 bases left between them. The germline gives CDR1 GTSNPN, CDR2 SVGIG (reference sequence). CDR3 length: 13 amino acids. This CDR3 is CAWMRREGYGYTF. CDR3 DNA: TGTGCCTGGATGAGGAGGGAGGGGTATGGCTACACCTTC.

The rearrangement joins TRBV19 to TRBJ1-1; D not certain. This CDR3 is 13 amino acids long. Germline V lookup: CDR1 LNHDA, CDR2 SQIVND (reference sequence). V lost 6 bases to trimming and J lost 1 base, with 9 bases between them. The CDR3 region has the DNA TGTGCCAGTAGAGAGGTGGGGAACACTGAAGCTTTCTTT. Translating gives CASREVGNTEAFF.

The chain recombines TRBV29-1 with TRBJ1-4; D unresolved. The CDR3 is 12 residues long. The germline gives CDR1 SQVTM, CDR2 ANQGSEA. V gave up 7 bases and J gave up 4 bases, with 10 bases separating them. Here the CDR3 DNA reads TGCAGCGCCCTGAGCTTTAATGAAAAACTGTTTTTT. Its protein product is CSALSFNEKLFF.

The chain has TRBV2 and TRBJ2-5; D is unresolved. This CDR3 has 12 residues. Per germline, CDR1 SNHLY and CDR2 FYNNEI. Trimming removed 5 bases from V and 5 bases from J, with 9 bases in between. CDR3 amino acids: CASSLGPETQYF. DNA for the CDR3: TGTGCCAGCAGTTTAGGCCCCGAGACCCAGTACTTC.

The CDR3: CASSQEGPSTQYF. For the CDR3, the DNA is TGCGCCAGCAGCCAAGAAGGACCCAGTACGCAGTATTTT. This chain joins TRBV4-1 and TRBJ2-3; D remains ambiguous. Trimming took 0 bases from V and 8 from J, leaving 9 bases between them. The germline V gene encodes CDR1 MGHRA and CDR2 YSYEKL. This CDR3 has 13 residues.

J is TRBJ2-7 and V is TRBV29-1; the D gene could be TRBD1 or TRBD2 (5 bases each). The CDR3 contains 13 residues. Trimming took 4 bases from V and 0 from J, leaving 10 bases between them. Germline values: CDR1 SQVTM, CDR2 ANQGSEA. The CDR3: CSVAGTFSYEQYF. The CDR3 region has the DNA TGCAGCGTTGCTGGGACCTTCTCCTACGAGCAGTACTTC.

The rearrangement uses TRBV12-3 or TRBV12-4 and TRBJ2-3; no clear D. V lost 5 bases and J lost 5, with 11 bases in between. There are 13 residues in the CDR3. CDR3 DNA: TGTGCCAGCAGTAACCTGGTAGGAGATACGCAGTATTTT. This gives the protein CASSNLVGDTQYF.

This chain joins TRBV28 and TRBJ2-7; D not certain. The CDR3 is made up of 12 amino acids. Germline-derived CDR1 and CDR2 are MDHEN and SYDVKM. Trimming stripped 6 bases from V and 1 base from J, with 7 bases between. The CDR3 DNA is TGTGCCAGCAGGGCGTTGTCCTACGAGCAGTACTTC. Its translation: CASRALSYEQYF.

The V and J genes are TRBV7-2 and TRBJ2-7; 12 nucleotides align to TRBD2. CDR3 length: 18 residues. The trim removed 3 bases at V and 3 bases at J, leaving 12 bases unmatched. Germline CDR1 reads SGHTA; CDR2 reads FQGNSA. The CDR3 DNA sequence: TGTGCCAGCAGCTTCACAGTAGGACTAGCGGGACAGTTCTACGAGCAGTACTTC. Translating it yields CASSFTVGLAGQFYEQYF. The entire variable domain, with the rest obtained from reference TRBV7-2 and TRBJ2-7, is as follows: GAGVSQSPSNKVTEKGKDVELRCDPISGHTALYWYRQSLGQGLEFLIYFQGNSAPDKSGLPSDRFSAERTGGSVSTLTIQRTQQEDSAVYLCASSFTVGLAGQFYEQYFGPGTRLTVT.